The entry below describes one T cell receptor beta chain. Its antigen is as yet unknown. The sample is drawn from a study of beta chain features in type 1 diabetes. Study-level results: A moderate, significant TCRB CDR3 shortening appeared in type 1 diabetes across four CD4+ subsets. The similarity of naive, central memory and Treg TCRB repertoires appeared greater among patients than among healthy donors.

This CDR3 comprises 13 residues. Germline lookup yields CDR1 KGHSH and CDR2 LQKENI. Trimming removed 4 bases at V and 1 base at J, with 7 bases between. The sequenced template was cDNA made from the entire isolated RNA. The data were produced by immunoSEQ multiplex PCR, yet TCRdb's version contains in-frame clones alone and is incomplete. The table records about 150,000 clones, 8.5% to 10% of them present only once. This chain uses TRBV18 with TRBJ1-1, with D tentatively TRBD1 (5 bases). The sequenced sample consisted of central memory CD4+ T cells from blood. The clonotype was recovered from a woman aged 25 to 39 with type 1 diabetes. The CDR3 nucleotides read TGTGCCAGCTCACAGGGGCGGAACACTGAAGCTTTCTTT. This translates into CASSQGRNTEAFF.